The following is a TCR beta chain sequence with its context. The clone's antigen remains unknown. Sequence at one end of the junction differs from germline and may be a read error. The CDR3 starts with the cysteine, ends with the phenylalanine, and has 12 residues. Only the CDR3 portion is preserved as DNA: 36 bases, with reading frame beginning at the first base. CDR1 and CDR2 are drawn from the germline V gene: SNHLY, FYNNEI. Explained via the paper, the time point label denotes: cells obtained before transplantation from donor or recipient. CD3+CD4+ and CD3+CD8+ populations were FACS-sorted from unstimulated pre-transplant donor and recipient cells taken from spleen or lymph nodes. Receptor amplification or capture employed the immunoSEQ multiplex PCR assay. For most patients, genomic DNA was isolated using the Qiagen DNeasy Blood and Tissue Kit and was shipped frozen to Adaptive Biotechnologies for TCR sequencing. High-throughput TCR-beta CDR3 sequencing of genomic DNA from most patients was performed by Adaptive Biotechnologies. The study's processing was this. Adaptive's ImmunoSEQ software was the source of the TCR sequencing data for roughly 19 patients, while a few other patients were processed with MiXCR and VDJtools. To correct CD4 versus CD8 sorting errors, any sequence found in both subsets at a frequency ratio below 5:1 was removed. CDR3 nucleotide sequences shared between donor and recipient were removed because their origin could not be assigned. At least 2-fold expansion over unstimulated cells and a minimum CFSE-low frequency of 0.002% (template counts) or 0.001% (read counts) were required for clones to be classified as alloreactive. Clones were considered mappable if detected in sequenced pre-transplant spleen, lymph node, or MLR CFSE-low populations of the donor or recipient. The cumulative frequency of alloreactive clones was calculated as a percentage of all sequences, weighted by copy number. TCRdb retrieved this table from immuneACCESS and kept in-frame rearrangements only. Not all clones are present; in checked studies, unresolved V genes account for under half, and no reason is known for the remainder. V, J and clone size are taken as reported in that table, and D and trimming were inferred from the DNA itself. The sample table contains about 90,000 clones; only one count was recorded for about 93% of them. The ten largest account for 0.4% to 0.6% of the sample.

This sample was taken from a study of graft-versus-host responses after intestinal transplantation (dated by TCRdb to the early 2020s). For the study in its entirety: Recipients received multivisceral, liver-intestinal, or isolated intestinal transplants. Rather than going through the commercial service, samples from a few later patients were sequenced in-house on an Illumina MiSeq and processed with MiXCR. After intestinal transplantation, graft-versus-host and host-versus-graft alloreactive T cell clones in the graft, circulation and bone marrow were tracked using bulk TCR-beta CDR3 sequencing. Donor T cell macrochimerism was defined as a peak of at least 4% donor T cells among recipient peripheral blood mononuclear cells. To identify alloreactive clones, pre-transplant mixed lymphocyte reaction products were sequenced and then compared with unstimulated pre-transplant donor and recipient T cells. Anti-thymocyte globulin induction was given to all recipients, followed by maintenance tacrolimus and steroids for around three years. The cohort enrolled 24 intestinal transplant recipients, one of whom was a retransplant, and 3 patients without pretransplant specimens were excluded. On the study overall, not on this receptor specifically: The relatively low number and heterogeneity of intestinal transplant patients limited the conclusions. Early after transplant, peak levels of circulating GvH clones were associated with declines in HvG clones. GvH clones were detected in recipient bone marrow, and some of these GvH clones were observed earlier in ileal mucosa or blood, consistent with an intestinal mucosal origin. In the allografts of patients with donor T cell macrochimerism, GvH to HvG T cell clonal ratios were high.

Sequencing was performed on unstimulated CD8+ T cells sorted from spleen or lymph node cells, taken before intestinal transplant. This chain is built from TRBV2 and TRBJ2-5; TRBD1 is a possible D gene, resting on 6 matching bases. The clonotype comes from a human donor who received an intestinal transplant. The bases read TGTGCCAGCGGTGACAGGAAAGAGACCCAGTACTTC. This gives the protein CASGDRKETQYF. With the portions outside the CDR3 filled from the reference TRBV2 and TRBJ2-5 genes, the complete variable region becomes EPEVTQTPSHQVTQMGQEVILRCVPISNHLYFYWYRQILGQKVEFLVSFYNNEISEKSEIFDDQFSVERPDGSNFTLKIRSTKLEDSAMYFCASGDRKETQYFGPGTRLLVL.